The 29 T cell receptor beta chains in this list originate from one sample, sequenced in a study of blood T cells in healthy people across ages. Through a sample-barcoded 5' primer and a J-beta primer mix, a second PCR was run for about 6 to 11 cycles. TCRdb used MiXCR to reprocess the 5' RACE reads, holding one entry per CDR3 protein. The sample has over a million distinct CDR3 sequences, approximately 59% seen once. Sequenced input: blood. The receptors originated from a man between 18 and 29 years old in good health.

This clonotype has just a few counts. The rearrangement joins TRBV27 to TRBJ2-5; 9 nucleotides match TRBD2. The germline V gene encodes CDR1 MNHEY and CDR2 SMNVEV (reference sequence). The CDR3 is 17 amino acids. V gave up 0 bases and J gave up 11 bases; unmatched junction bases: 16. The CDR3 reads CASSLSPSGVLPREQYF. The CDR3 region has the DNA TGTGCCAGCAGTTTATCGCCTAGCGGGGTCCTCCCCCGGGAGCAGTACTTC.

This clonotype has more than one count but fewer than ten. The chain carries TRBV20-1 and TRBJ2-5; D not resolved. In germline, CDR1 is DFQATT, CDR2 SNEGSKA (reference sequence). The CDR3 runs 13 residues. The V gene lost 1 base and the J gene lost 1 base, with 7 bases spanning the gap. The CDR3 protein is CSARGSLQETQYF. The CDR3 nucleotides read TGCAGTGCTAGAGGCAGCCTCCAAGAGACCCAGTACTTC.

This clonotype has more than one count but fewer than ten. DNA of the CDR3: TGTGCCAGCAGTTATCAGGGAACGTTGGCGGACATTCAGTACTTC. Translation gives CASSYQGTLADIQYF. The chain couples TRBV6-2 or TRBV6-3 to TRBJ2-7, with TRBD1 as a possible D gene (5 bases). The DNA end is a closer match to TRBJ2-4, so the J assignment may be wrong. The CDR3 is 15 residues long. Germline V gives CDR1 MNHEY, CDR2 SVGEGT.

V and J are TRBV6-6 and TRBJ1-1; D not resolved. The germline V gene has CDR1 MNHNY and CDR2 SVGAGI (reference sequence). The CDR3 is made up of 12 amino acids. Trimming stripped 7 bases from V and 1 base from J, with 7 bases between. The CDR3 protein is CASILANTEAFF. CDR3 in DNA: TGTGCCAGCATTTTAGCGAACACTGAAGCTTTCTTT.

The genes are TRBV6-2 or TRBV6-3 and TRBJ1-1; possibly TRBD1 for D (6 bases). This CDR3 is built from 15 residues. The germline V and J ends were trimmed by 2 bases and 0 bases, with 10 bases remaining between them. The germline V gene encodes CDR1 MNHEY and CDR2 SVGEGT. In DNA, the CDR3 is TGTGCCAGCAGTTACGTTGGGGGCGTGAACACTGAAGCTTTCTTT. Amino acid sequence: CASSYVGGVNTEAFF.

A note on this clonotype: Germline is not matched at one junction end, which may reflect a read error. The gene calls are TRBV10-3 and TRBJ2-3; 7 bases fit TRBD1. CDR1 is ENHRY and CDR2 is SYGVKD in the germline V gene. The CDR3 sequence is 13 residues long. The CDR3 loop reads CAISESGTDKQYF. Here the CDR3 DNA reads TGTGCCATCAGTGAGTCTGGGACAGATAAGCAGTATTTT.

The chain carries TRBV7-2 and TRBJ2-5; 13 bases map to TRBD2. Germline V gives CDR1 SGHTA, CDR2 FQGNSA. The CDR3 sequence is 17 residues long. The V gene end was trimmed by 5 bases and the J gene end by 4 bases; junction bases not matched to a gene: 10. CDR3 protein: CASSIRTSGSGLETQYF. In DNA form, the CDR3 reads TGTGCCAGCAGCATCAGGACTAGCGGGAGTGGTTTAGAGACCCAGTACTTC.

The sample holds one count of this clonotype. This rearrangement joins TRBV3-1 to TRBJ2-1, with TRBD2 identical over 10 bases. V lost 1 base to trimming and J lost 3 bases; unmatched junction nucleotides: 3. The CDR3 consists of 16 residues. The germline CDR1 and CDR2 sequences are LGHDT and YNNKEL (reference sequence). CDR3: CASSQGRTSGYNEQFF. CDR3 bases: TGTGCCAGCAGCCAAGGACGGACTAGCGGCTACAATGAGCAGTTCTTC.

This chain uses TRBV3-1 with TRBJ1-4; tentatively, D is TRBD1 (5 bases). Germline CDR1 reads LGHDT; CDR2 reads YNNKEL (reference sequence). V dropped 5 bases and J dropped 8 bases, with 21 bases sitting between them. The CDR3 totals 16 residues. CDR3 bases: TGTGCCAGCAGCTTCCGGGGGACCCGCGGGAGCGAAAAACTGTTTTTT. This translates into CASSFRGTRGSEKLFF.

The genes are TRBV20-1 and TRBJ2-3, with 7 bases aligning to TRBD2. Germline V gene data show CDR1 as DFQATT and CDR2 as SNEGSKA (reference sequence). J was trimmed by 2 bases and V by 6 bases; bases with no gene match: 8. This CDR3 has 14 residues. The CDR3 loop reads CSAPGRGDTDTQYF. For the CDR3, the DNA is TGCAGTGCACCCGGTCGGGGGGACACAGATACGCAGTATTTT.

The CDR3 DNA sequence: TGTGCCAGCAGTGAAGAATCGGACAGCCTCTTCTATGGCTACACCTTC. Amino acid sequence: CASSEESDSLFYGYTF. This sequence joins TRBV6-1 and TRBJ1-2; D possibly corresponds to TRBD1 (6 bases). Germline V lookup: CDR1 MNHNS, CDR2 SASEGT. The CDR3 runs 16 residues. V shed 1 base and J shed 4 bases, with 16 bases lying between them.

V and J are TRBV15 and TRBJ2-7, with a weak D call TRBD1 (6 bases). From germline, CDR1 is LNHNV and CDR2 YYDKDF (reference sequence). V lost 0 bases, J lost 7 bases, and 13 bases lay in between. This CDR3 comprises 14 residues. CDR3 nucleotides: TGTGCCACCAGCAGAGATCTCAGGGACAATGAGCAGTACTTC. Amino acid sequence: CATSRDLRDNEQYF.

The J gene is TRBJ2-1, the V gene TRBV6-5, with no clear D. The germline gives CDR1 MNHEY, CDR2 SVGAGI. The CDR3 loop spans 11 amino acids. DNA of the CDR3: TGTGCTGTGAGCTCCTACAATGAGCAGTTCTTC. Translating it yields CAVSSYNEQFF.

The chain links TRBV7-9 to TRBJ1-2; perhaps TRBD1 as D (5 bases). Germline values: CDR1 SEHNR, CDR2 FQNEAQ (reference sequence). The V and J ends lost 5 bases and 5 bases respectively, with 9 bases between them. The CDR3 spans 12 residues. CDR3 sequence (DNA): TGTGCCAGCAGCGGTAGACAGTATGGCTACACCTTC. It translates to CASSGRQYGYTF.

The CDR3 is CASSPDRANEQFF. DNA for the CDR3: TGTGCCAGCAGCCCGGACAGGGCCAATGAGCAGTTCTTC. The V and J genes are TRBV27 and TRBJ2-1; TRBD1 aligns across 8 bases. Germline CDR1 is MNHEY and CDR2 is SMNVEV (reference sequence). The trim removed 6 bases at V and 6 bases at J, leaving 4 bases unmatched. The CDR3 is 13 amino acids.

The chain recombines TRBV12-3 or TRBV12-4 with TRBJ2-1; D might be TRBD1 (6 bases). The ends were cut back, 4 bases at V and 3 bases at J, with 13 bases in the middle. The CDR3 is 15 residues long. CDR3 sequence: CASSSPVDSYNEQFF. CDR3 in DNA: TGTGCCAGCAGTTCCCCTGTGGACAGCTACAATGAGCAGTTCTTC.

This chain connects TRBV14 to TRBJ2-7; 7 bases agree with TRBD2. Unmatched junction bases numbered 7, after V lost 5 bases and J lost 0 bases. From germline, CDR1 is SGHDN and CDR2 FVKESK. The CDR3 loop spans 15 amino acids. The CDR3: CASSTISSGSYEQYF. In DNA form, the CDR3 reads TGTGCCAGCAGCACGATTTCTAGCGGCTCCTACGAGCAGTACTTC.

The gene calls are TRBV30 and TRBJ1-1; D remains unclear. V dropped 0 bases and J dropped 0 bases, with 14 bases sitting between them. Germline V lookup: CDR1 GTSNPN, CDR2 SVGIG (reference sequence). This CDR3 has 16 residues. The CDR3 sequence: CAWSVGRVAMNTEAFF. The CDR3 DNA reads as TGTGCCTGGAGTGTTGGGAGGGTAGCCATGAACACTGAAGCTTTCTTT.

V gene TRBV3-1 combines with J gene TRBJ2-7, with TRBD2 matching over 8 bases. V lost 1 base, J lost 2 bases, and 7 bases stayed unmatched. Germline V gene sequence: CDR1 LGHDT, CDR2 YNNKEL (reference sequence). The length of the CDR3 is 16 residues. DNA for the CDR3: TGTGCCAGCAGCCAAGGCCCCAGCGGGGGTCCCTACGAGCAGTACTTC. Translating it yields CASSQGPSGGPYEQYF.

This clonotype was observed a few times. This chain uses TRBV4-1 with TRBJ2-7; perhaps TRBD1 as D (5 bases). Germline assignment: CDR1 MGHRA and CDR2 YSYEKL. Trimming pared 1 base from V and 3 bases from J, leaving 13 bases between. This CDR3 is 15 amino acids long. The CDR3 region is CASSQGWARDYEQYF. The CDR3, as DNA: TGCGCCAGCAGCCAAGGTTGGGCCAGGGACTACGAGCAGTACTTC.

V usage is TRBV10-3 and J usage is TRBJ2-6; D perhaps matches TRBD1 (7 bases). Trimming took 11 bases from V and 0 from J, leaving 23 bases between them. This CDR3 has 18 residues. CDR1 is ENHRY, CDR2 SYGVKD, per germline. CDR3 nucleotides: TGTGCCGCCCTCCCGCGGGACAGTTCCGTCTCTGGGGCCAACGTCCTGACTTTC. This translates into CAALPRDSSVSGANVLTF.

The chain carries TRBV7-2 and TRBJ1-2; no definite D call. Looked up from germline, CDR1 is SGHTA and CDR2 is FQGNSA. CDR3 length: 15 amino acids. V shed 1 base and J shed 4 bases, with 13 bases lying between them. As DNA, the CDR3 is TGTGCCAGCAGCTTAGGCGTCGGCAGAGGCTATGGCTACACCTTC. Translated, it gives CASSLGVGRGYGYTF.

The gene calls are TRBV3-1 and TRBJ2-1; maybe TRBD2 (5 bases). CDR3 size: 16 residues. Germline V gene lookup returns CDR1 LGHDT and CDR2 YNNKEL (reference sequence). Trimming left V 6 bases short and J 2 bases short, with 17 bases between. For the CDR3, the DNA is TGTGCCAGCAGGGCGACTAAGAAGGGCGCCTACAATGAGCAGTTCTTC. Its translation: CASRATKKGAYNEQFF.

This clonotype appeared a few times. A read error may produce the germline difference seen at one junction end. This chain connects TRBV5-1 to TRBJ1-1, with D possibly matching TRBD1 (5 bases). The germline CDR1 and CDR2 sequences are SGHRS and YFSETQ. This CDR3 has 13 residues. The CDR3 DNA is TGTGCCAGCAGCCCGGGACCGGACACTGAAGCTTTCTTT. Translating it yields CASSPGPDTEAFF.

The rearrangement links TRBV7-2 to TRBJ2-3; TRBD1 might be the D (6 bases). V gave up 4 bases and J gave up 4 bases, with 15 bases separating them. The CDR3 extends over 15 amino acids. From germline, CDR1 is SGHTA and CDR2 FQGNSA. Written as DNA, the CDR3 is TGTGCCAGCAGCTCCAGGGGCCAAGTTCCAGATACGCAGTATTTT. Translation gives CASSSRGQVPDTQYF.

This chain uses TRBV12-3 or TRBV12-4 with TRBJ1-1, with D perhaps TRBD1 (6 bases). This CDR3 region has 14 residues. V lost 3 bases, J lost 6 bases, and 14 bases lay in between. CDR3 loop: CASSLTGGESEAFF. The CDR3 nucleotides read TGTGCCAGCAGTTTGACCGGGGGCGAGTCTGAAGCTTTCTTT.

The table lists this clonotype with a few counts. The chain combines TRBV7-2 with TRBJ2-7; D may be TRBD1 or TRBD2 (7 bases each). Trimming cost V 5 bases and J 4 bases, with 18 bases left between them. Germline V gene lookup returns CDR1 SGHTA and CDR2 FQGNSA. The CDR3 is 15 residues long. The DNA for the CDR3 is TGTGCCAGCAGCCCTCAGGGGGAGGGCCTTTACGAGCAGTACTTC. It is translated as CASSPQGEGLYEQYF.

V gene TRBV6-5 combines with J gene TRBJ2-1, with D possibly being TRBD1 or TRBD2 (5 bases each). Trimming cost V 5 bases and J 0 bases, with 14 bases left between them. The CDR3 length is 16 residues. The germline CDR1 and CDR2 sequences are MNHEY and SVGAGI. The CDR3 nucleotides are TGTGCCAGCAGTCATGGGACGGTTCGCTCCTACAATGAGCAGTTCTTC. Its protein is CASSHGTVRSYNEQFF.

CDR3 sequence: CASSRSETGISYEQYF. The CDR3 DNA sequence: TGTGCCAGCAGTAGGTCCGAGACAGGGATCTCCTACGAGCAGTACTTC. The chain links TRBV7-9 to TRBJ2-7; 7 bases are a match to TRBD1. J lost 0 bases, V lost 6 bases, and 11 bases had no gene match. From germline, CDR1 is SEHNR and CDR2 FQNEAQ (reference sequence). This CDR3 comprises 16 residues.